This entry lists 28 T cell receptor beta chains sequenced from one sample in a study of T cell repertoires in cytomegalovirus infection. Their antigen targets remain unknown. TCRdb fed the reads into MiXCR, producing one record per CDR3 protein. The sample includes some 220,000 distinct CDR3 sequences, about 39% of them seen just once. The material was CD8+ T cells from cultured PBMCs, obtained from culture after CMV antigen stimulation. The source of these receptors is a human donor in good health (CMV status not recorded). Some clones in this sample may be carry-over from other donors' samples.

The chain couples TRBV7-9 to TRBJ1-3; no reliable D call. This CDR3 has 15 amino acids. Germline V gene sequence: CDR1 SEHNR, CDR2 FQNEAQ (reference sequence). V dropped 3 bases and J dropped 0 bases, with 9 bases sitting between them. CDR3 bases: TGTGCCAGCAGCTTTACAGAGCTCTCTGGAAACACCATATATTTT. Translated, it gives CASSFTELSGNTIYF.

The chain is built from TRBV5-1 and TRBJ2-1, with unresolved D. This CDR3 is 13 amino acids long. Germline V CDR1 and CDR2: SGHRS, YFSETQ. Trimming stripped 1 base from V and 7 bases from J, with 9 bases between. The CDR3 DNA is TGCGCCAGCAGCTTGTTGGTAGCTAATGAGCAGTTCTTC. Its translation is CASSLLVANEQFF. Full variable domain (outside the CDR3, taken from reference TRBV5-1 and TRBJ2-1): KAGVTQTPRYLIKTRGQQVTLSCSPISGHRSVSWYQQTPGQGLQFLFEYFSETQRNKGNFPGRFSGRQFSNSRSEMNVSTLELGDSALYLCASSLLVANEQFFGPGTRLTVL.

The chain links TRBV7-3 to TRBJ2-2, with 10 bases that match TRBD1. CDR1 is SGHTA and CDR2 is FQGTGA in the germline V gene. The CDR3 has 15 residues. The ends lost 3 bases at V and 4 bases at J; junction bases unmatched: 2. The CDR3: CASSFGTGATGELFF. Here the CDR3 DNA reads TGTGCCAGCAGCTTTGGGACAGGGGCCACCGGGGAGCTGTTTTTT. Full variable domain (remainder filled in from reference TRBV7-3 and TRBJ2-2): GAGVSQTPSNKVTEKGKYVELRCDPISGHTALYWYRQSLGQGPEFLIYFQGTGAADDSGLPNDRFFAVRPEGSVSTLKIQRTERGDSAVYLCASSFGTGATGELFFGEGSRLTVL.

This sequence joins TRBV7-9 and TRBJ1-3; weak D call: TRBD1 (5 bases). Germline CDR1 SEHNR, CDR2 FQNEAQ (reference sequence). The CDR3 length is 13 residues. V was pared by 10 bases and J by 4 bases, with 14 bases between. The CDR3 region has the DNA TGTGCCACCCCGGGGGTAGCCGGAAACACCATATATTTT. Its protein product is CATPGVAGNTIYF. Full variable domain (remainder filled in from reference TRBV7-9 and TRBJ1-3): DTGVSQNPRHKITKRGQNVTFRCDPISEHNRLYWYRQTLGQGPEFLTYFQNEAQLEKSRLLSDRFSAERPKGSFSTLEIQRTEQGDSAMYLCATPGVAGNTIYFGEGSWLTVV.

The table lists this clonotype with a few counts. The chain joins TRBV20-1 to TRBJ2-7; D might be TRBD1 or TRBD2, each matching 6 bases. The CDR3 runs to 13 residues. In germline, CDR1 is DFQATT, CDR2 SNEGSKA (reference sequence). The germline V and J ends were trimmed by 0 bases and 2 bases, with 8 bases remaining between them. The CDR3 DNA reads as TGCAGTGCTAGAGAAGGGGGGCCCTACGAGCAGTACTTC. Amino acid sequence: CSAREGGPYEQYF.

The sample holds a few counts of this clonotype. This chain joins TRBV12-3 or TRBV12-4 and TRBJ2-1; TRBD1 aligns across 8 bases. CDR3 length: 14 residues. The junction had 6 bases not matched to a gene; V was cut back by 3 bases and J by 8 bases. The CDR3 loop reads CASSFPGGWDEQFF. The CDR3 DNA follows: TGTGCCAGCAGTTTCCCAGGGGGCTGGGATGAGCAGTTCTTC.

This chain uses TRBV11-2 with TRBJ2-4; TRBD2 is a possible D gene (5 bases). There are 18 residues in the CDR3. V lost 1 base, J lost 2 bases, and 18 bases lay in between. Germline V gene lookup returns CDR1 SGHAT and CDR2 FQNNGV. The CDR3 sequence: CASSLGGLLITTKNIQYF. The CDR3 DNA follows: TGTGCCAGCAGCTTAGGAGGGTTACTAATTACTACCAAAAACATTCAGTACTTC. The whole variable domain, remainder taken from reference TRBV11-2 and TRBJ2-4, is EAGVAQSPRYKIIEKRQSVAFWCNPISGHATLYWYQQILGQGPKLLIQFQNNGVVDDSQLPKDRFSAERLKGVDSTLKIQPAKLEDSAVYLCASSLGGLLITTKNIQYFGAGTRLSVL.

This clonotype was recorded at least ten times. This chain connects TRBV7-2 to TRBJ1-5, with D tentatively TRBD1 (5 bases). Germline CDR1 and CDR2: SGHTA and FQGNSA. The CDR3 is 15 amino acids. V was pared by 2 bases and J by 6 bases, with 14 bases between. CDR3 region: CASSLSFQGGQPQHF. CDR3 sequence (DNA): TGTGCCAGCAGCTTAAGTTTTCAGGGCGGTCAGCCCCAGCATTTT.

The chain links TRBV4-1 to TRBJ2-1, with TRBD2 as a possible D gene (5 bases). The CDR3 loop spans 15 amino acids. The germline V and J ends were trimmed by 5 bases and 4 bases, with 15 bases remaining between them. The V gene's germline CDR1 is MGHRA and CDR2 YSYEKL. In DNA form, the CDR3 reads TGCGCCAGCAGCTTCGGGTCTAGCACGTACAATGAGCAGTTCTTC. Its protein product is CASSFGSSTYNEQFF.

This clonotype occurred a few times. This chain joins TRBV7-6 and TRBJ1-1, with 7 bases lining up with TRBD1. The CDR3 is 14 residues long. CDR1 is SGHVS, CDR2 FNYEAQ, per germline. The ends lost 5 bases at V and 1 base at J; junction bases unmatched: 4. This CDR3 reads CASSHGTENTEAFF. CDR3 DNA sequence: TGTGCCAGCAGCCACGGGACAGAGAACACTGAAGCTTTCTTT.

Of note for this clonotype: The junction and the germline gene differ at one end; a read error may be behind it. CDR3 bases: TGTGCAAGCAGTTTAGCGGGGGTGATATTTGAAGCTTTCTTT. Protein sequence: CASSLAGVIFEAFF. The chain links TRBV12-3 or TRBV12-4 to TRBJ1-1; perhaps TRBD1 as D (5 bases). The CDR3 spans 14 residues.

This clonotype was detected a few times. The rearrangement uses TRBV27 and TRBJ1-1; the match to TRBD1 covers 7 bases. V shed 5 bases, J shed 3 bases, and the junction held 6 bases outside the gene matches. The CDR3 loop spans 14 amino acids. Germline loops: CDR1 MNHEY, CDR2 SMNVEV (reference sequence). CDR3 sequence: CASSTSTGYTEAFF. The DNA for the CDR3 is TGTGCCAGCAGTACCTCGACAGGGTACACTGAAGCTTTCTTT.

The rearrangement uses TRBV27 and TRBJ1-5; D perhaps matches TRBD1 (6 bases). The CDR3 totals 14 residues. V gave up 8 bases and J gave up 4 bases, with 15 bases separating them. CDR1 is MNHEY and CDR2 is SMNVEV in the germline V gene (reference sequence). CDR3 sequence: CASGNQGMNQPQHF. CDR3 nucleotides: TGTGCCAGCGGCAACCAGGGGATGAATCAGCCCCAGCATTTT.

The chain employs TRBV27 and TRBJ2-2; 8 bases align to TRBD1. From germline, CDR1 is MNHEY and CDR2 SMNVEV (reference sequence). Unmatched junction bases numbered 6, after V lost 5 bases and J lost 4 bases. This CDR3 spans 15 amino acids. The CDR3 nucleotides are TGTGCCAGCAGTGCCAGGGGGCGAGGCACCGGGGAGCTGTTTTTT. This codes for CASSARGRGTGELFF.

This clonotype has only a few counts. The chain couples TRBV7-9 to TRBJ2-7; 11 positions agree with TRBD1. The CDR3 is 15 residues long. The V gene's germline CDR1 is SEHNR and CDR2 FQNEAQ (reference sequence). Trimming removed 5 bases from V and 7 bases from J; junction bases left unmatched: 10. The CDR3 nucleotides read TGTGCCAGCAGCGGAGGGACAGGGGGTACCGTGGAGCAGTACTTC. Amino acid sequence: CASSGGTGGTVEQYF.

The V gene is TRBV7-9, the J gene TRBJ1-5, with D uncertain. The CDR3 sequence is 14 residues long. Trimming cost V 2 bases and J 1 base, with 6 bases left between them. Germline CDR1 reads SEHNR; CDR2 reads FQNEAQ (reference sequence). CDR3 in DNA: TGTGCCAGCAGCTTAACAGAAAGCAATCAGCCCCAGCATTTT. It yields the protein CASSLTESNQPQHF.

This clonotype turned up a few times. CDR3 sequence: CASSLVIGTDGYTF. CDR3 DNA: TGTGCCAGCAGTTTAGTTATTGGGACAGATGGCTACACCTTC. The rearrangement links TRBV27 to TRBJ1-2; 7 bases match TRBD1. There are 14 residues in the CDR3. The germline V gene encodes CDR1 MNHEY and CDR2 SMNVEV (reference sequence). The trim removed 2 bases at V and 6 bases at J, leaving 6 bases unmatched.

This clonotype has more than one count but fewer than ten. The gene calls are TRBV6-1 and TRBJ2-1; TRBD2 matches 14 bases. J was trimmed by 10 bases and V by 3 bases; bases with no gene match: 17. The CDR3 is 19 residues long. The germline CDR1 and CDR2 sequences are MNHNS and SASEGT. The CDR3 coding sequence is TGTGCCAGCAGTGACTTAGCGGGGGGGGGACTAGCGGGAGATGGGGAGCAGTTCTTC. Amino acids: CASSDLAGGGLAGDGEQFF.

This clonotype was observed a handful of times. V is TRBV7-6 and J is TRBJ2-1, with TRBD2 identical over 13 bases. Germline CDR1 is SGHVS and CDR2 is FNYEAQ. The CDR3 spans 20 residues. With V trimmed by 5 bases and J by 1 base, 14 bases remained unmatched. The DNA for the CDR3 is TGTGCCAGCAGCGGGGAAATTCGGACTAGCGGGAGCCGTTCCTACAATGAGCAGTTCTTC. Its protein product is CASSGEIRTSGSRSYNEQFF.

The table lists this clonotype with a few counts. The CDR3 spells CASSLGTGLSSGNTIYF. The CDR3 DNA reads TGTGCCAGCAGCCTCGGGACAGGTCTATCCTCTGGAAACACCATATATTTT. The V gene is TRBV13, the J gene TRBJ1-3, with 8 nucleotides matching TRBD1. CDR1 and CDR2 (germline): PRHDT, FYEKMQ (reference sequence). J gave up 0 bases and V 5 bases, and 9 bases lay outside the gene matches. This CDR3 region has 17 residues.

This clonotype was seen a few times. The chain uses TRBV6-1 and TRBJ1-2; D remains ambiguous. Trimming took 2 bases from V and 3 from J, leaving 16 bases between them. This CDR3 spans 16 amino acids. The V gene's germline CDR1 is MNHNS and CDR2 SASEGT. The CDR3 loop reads CASSERGGYPDYGYTF. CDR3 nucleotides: TGTGCCAGCAGTGAACGCGGAGGGTACCCTGACTATGGCTACACCTTC.

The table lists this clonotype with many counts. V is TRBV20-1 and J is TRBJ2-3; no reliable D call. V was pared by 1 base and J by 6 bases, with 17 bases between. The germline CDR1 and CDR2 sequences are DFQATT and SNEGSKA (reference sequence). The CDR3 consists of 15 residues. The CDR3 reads CSARGKGYSRDTQYF. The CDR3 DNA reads TGCAGTGCTAGAGGAAAAGGATATTCACGGGATACGCAGTATTTT.

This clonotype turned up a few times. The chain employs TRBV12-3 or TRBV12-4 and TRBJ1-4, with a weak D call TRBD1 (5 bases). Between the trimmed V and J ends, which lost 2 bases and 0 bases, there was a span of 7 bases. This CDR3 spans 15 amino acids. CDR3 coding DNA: TGTGCCAGCAGTTTATCGGGGCCAACTAATGAAAAACTGTTTTTT. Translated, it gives CASSLSGPTNEKLFF.

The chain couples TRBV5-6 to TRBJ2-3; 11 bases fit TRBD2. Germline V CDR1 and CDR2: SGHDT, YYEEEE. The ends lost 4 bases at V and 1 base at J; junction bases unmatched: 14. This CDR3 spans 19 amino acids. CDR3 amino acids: CASSGGVLAGGERTDTQYF. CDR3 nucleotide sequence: TGTGCCAGCAGCGGGGGAGTGCTAGCGGGAGGCGAACGCACAGATACGCAGTATTTT.

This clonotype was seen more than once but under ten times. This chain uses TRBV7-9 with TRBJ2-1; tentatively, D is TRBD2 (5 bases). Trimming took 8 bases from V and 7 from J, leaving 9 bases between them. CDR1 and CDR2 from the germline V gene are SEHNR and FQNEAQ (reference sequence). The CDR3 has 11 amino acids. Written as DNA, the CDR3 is TGTGCCAGCTCGACGGGGAATGAGCAGTTCTTC. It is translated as CASSTGNEQFF.

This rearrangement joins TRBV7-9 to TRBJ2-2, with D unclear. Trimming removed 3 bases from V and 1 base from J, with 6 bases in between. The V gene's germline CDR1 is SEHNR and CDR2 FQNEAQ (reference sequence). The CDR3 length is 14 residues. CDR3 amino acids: CASSFQENTGELFF. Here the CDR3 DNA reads TGTGCCAGCAGCTTCCAGGAGAACACCGGGGAGCTGTTTTTT.

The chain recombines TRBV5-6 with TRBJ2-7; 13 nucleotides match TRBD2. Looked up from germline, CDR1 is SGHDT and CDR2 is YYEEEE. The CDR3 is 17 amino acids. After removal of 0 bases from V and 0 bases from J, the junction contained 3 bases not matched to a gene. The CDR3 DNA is TGTGCCAGCAGCTTGGGCTGGACTAGCGGGAGCTCCTACGAGCAGTACTTC. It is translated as CASSLGWTSGSSYEQYF.

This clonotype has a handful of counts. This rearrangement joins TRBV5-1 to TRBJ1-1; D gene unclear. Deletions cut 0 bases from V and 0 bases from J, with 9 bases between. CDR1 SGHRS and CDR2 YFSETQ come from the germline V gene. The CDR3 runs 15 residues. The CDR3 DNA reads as TGCGCCAGCAGCTTGGAGGCAAGCCTGAACACTGAAGCTTTCTTT. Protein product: CASSLEASLNTEAFF. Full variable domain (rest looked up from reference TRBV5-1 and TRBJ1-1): KAGVTQTPRYLIKTRGQQVTLSCSPISGHRSVSWYQQTPGQGLQFLFEYFSETQRNKGNFPGRFSGRQFSNSRSEMNVSTLELGDSALYLCASSLEASLNTEAFFGQGTRLTVV.